These 15 T cell receptor beta chains share one sample of origin, sequenced in a study of T cell responses to AZD1222 COVID-19 vaccine. TCRdb's copy holds only in-frame clones and misses some; the assay was immunoSEQ multiplex PCR. Found here are roughly 91,000 clones, over 85% of them singletons; the top ten hold approximately 3%. Source: peripheral blood, taken on day 0 of AZD1222 vaccination. The receptors derive from an adult in good health.

The J gene is TRBJ2-5, the V gene TRBV18, with TRBD1 as a possible D gene (9 bases). Germline assignment: CDR1 KGHSH and CDR2 LQKENI. V dropped 6 bases and J dropped 4 bases, with 21 bases sitting between them. The CDR3 is 16 residues long. This CDR3 reads CASSLLRGGQGETQYF. The DNA for the CDR3 is TGTGCCAGCTCCCTCCTCCGGGGGGGACAGGGAGAGACCCAGTACTTC.

The chain joins TRBV9 to TRBJ1-4, with D maybe TRBD1 (5 bases). The CDR3 consists of 14 residues. V was cut by 7 bases and J by 4 bases, with 14 bases left in between. The germline V gene has CDR1 SGDLS and CDR2 YYNGEE. The CDR3 region is CASGKTAFNEKLFF. In DNA, the CDR3 is TGTGCCAGCGGCAAGACAGCTTTTAATGAAAAACTGTTTTTT.

The V gene is TRBV3-1 (or the pseudogene TRBV3-2), the J gene TRBJ2-3; 9 bases align to TRBD1. Germline V gene data show CDR1 as LGHDT and CDR2 as YNNKEL (reference sequence). V trimming: 1 base; J trimming: 2 bases; junction bases outside the gene matches: 16. The CDR3 consists of 20 residues. The CDR3 protein is CASSQVIPGTGLGFTDTQYF. Here the CDR3 DNA reads TGTGCCAGCAGCCAAGTAATCCCGGGGACAGGGTTGGGGTTCACAGATACGCAGTATTTT.

This rearrangement joins TRBV7-6 to TRBJ1-5; D unresolved. The length of the CDR3 is 15 residues. The V gene lost 4 bases and the J gene lost 0 bases, with 10 bases spanning the gap. Germline V gives CDR1 SGHVS, CDR2 FNYEAQ. Written as DNA, the CDR3 is TGTGCCAGCAGCTCAGATGACAATAGCAATCAGCCCCAGCATTTT. This gives the protein CASSSDDNSNQPQHF.

This rearrangement joins TRBV7-6 to TRBJ1-3; D is uncertain. This CDR3 spans 19 amino acids. Looked up from germline, CDR1 is SGHVS and CDR2 is FNYEAQ. Trimming shortened V by 0 bases and J by 3 bases, and 21 bases separated the two germline ends. CDR3 sequence (DNA): TGTGCCAGCAGCTTAGCTGCCCTTGAGTGGGGAGCGGATGGAAACACCATATATTTT. Its protein product is CASSLAALEWGADGNTIYF.

The J gene is TRBJ1-1, the V gene TRBV29-1; no clear D. The CDR3 spans 11 residues. In germline, CDR1 is SQVTM, CDR2 ANQGSEA. The CDR3 spells CRAQYNTEAFF. CDR3 sequence (DNA): TGCAGGGCTCAGTATAACACTGAAGCTTTCTTT.

The chain combines TRBV5-4 with TRBJ2-7; D may be TRBD2 (7 bases). Germline CDR1 is SGHNT and CDR2 is YYREEE (reference sequence). The CDR3 has 15 amino acids. With 1 base removed from V and 5 bases from J, the gap between germline ends came to 16 bases. The DNA for the CDR3 is TGTGCCAGCAGCTTGCGTGGGGGGGCTGGAAACGAGCAGTACTTC. The encoded protein is CASSLRGGAGNEQYF.

The chain carries TRBV6-5 and TRBJ1-1, with D perhaps TRBD1 (6 bases). Germline assignment: CDR1 MNHEY and CDR2 SVGAGI. V shed 0 bases and J shed 5 bases, with 13 bases lying between them. This CDR3 is built from 15 residues. The CDR3 spells CASSYSDSGGTEAFF. In DNA form, the CDR3 reads TGTGCCAGCAGTTACTCGGACAGCGGGGGGACTGAAGCTTTCTTT.

The CDR3 sequence: CASSIVTEETQYF. The CDR3 DNA sequence: TGTGCCAGTAGTATAGTTACAGAAGAGACCCAGTACTTC. The chain employs TRBV19 and TRBJ2-5; D remains ambiguous. CDR1 LNHDA and CDR2 SQIVND come from the germline V gene (reference sequence). The CDR3 is 13 amino acids. Trimming removed 1 base from V and 3 bases from J, with 6 bases in between. The full variable domain, in which reference TRBV19 and TRBJ2-5 provide the parts outside the CDR3, is DGGITQSPKYLFRKEGQNVTLSCEQNLNHDAMYWYRQDPGQGLRLIYYSQIVNDFQKGDIAEGYSVSREKKESFPLTVTSAQKNPTAFYLCASSIVTEETQYFGPGTRLLVL.

The chain joins TRBV6-1 to TRBJ2-7, with D tentatively TRBD1 (6 bases). The CDR3 has 13 amino acids. Trimming removed 1 base at V and 2 bases at J, with 6 bases between. Germline lookup yields CDR1 MNHNS and CDR2 SASEGT. CDR3 residues: CASSEGGPYEQYF. The CDR3 nucleotides read TGTGCCAGCAGTGAAGGGGGGCCCTACGAGCAGTACTTC.

V and J are TRBV25-1 and TRBJ2-1; unclear D gene. The V gene lost 6 bases and the J gene lost 3 bases, with 9 bases spanning the gap. CDR3 size: 13 residues. CDR1 is MGHDK, CDR2 SYGVNS, per germline. CDR3 nucleotide sequence: TGTGCCAGCAGAAAGACTGACTACAATGAGCAGTTCTTC. Translation gives CASRKTDYNEQFF.

The chain joins TRBV28 to TRBJ1-5, with no clear D. The CDR3 length is 15 residues. Germline CDR1 and CDR2: MDHEN and SYDVKM. V was trimmed by 1 base and J by 4 bases, leaving 11 bases between them. The CDR3 bases are TGTGCCAGCAGTTTATCGGCCAGGCGGAATCAGCCCCAGCATTTT. Protein sequence: CASSLSARRNQPQHF. The full variable domain, completed using reference TRBV28 and TRBJ1-5, is DVKVTQSSRYLVKRTGEKVFLECVQDMDHENMFWYRQDPGLGLRLIYFSYDVKMKEKGDIPEGYSVSREKKERFSLILESASTNQTSMYLCASSLSARRNQPQHFGDGTRLSIL.

The genes are TRBV27 and TRBJ2-7, with D maybe TRBD2 (7 bases). CDR1 is MNHEY and CDR2 is SMNVEV in the germline V gene (reference sequence). V lost 3 bases and J 4 bases, leaving 13 bases between the germline ends. The CDR3 has 14 residues. The CDR3 is CASSLEGGPYEQYF. DNA of the CDR3: TGTGCCAGCAGTTTGGAGGGGGGGCCTTACGAGCAGTACTTC.

This clone showed up just a few times. J is TRBJ1-5 and V is TRBV30, with D hard to call. Per the germline V gene, CDR1 is GTSNPN and CDR2 is SVGIG (reference sequence). There are 15 residues in the CDR3. V shed 0 bases and J shed 0 bases, with 9 bases lying between them. In DNA, the CDR3 is TGTGCCTGGAGTGTTGCAACAGCTAGCAATCAGCCCCAGCATTTT. Its translation is CAWSVATASNQPQHF.

This chain links TRBV10-3 with TRBJ2-5; D is perhaps TRBD2 (5 bases). Germline CDR1 is ENHRY and CDR2 is SYGVKD. V lost 9 bases, J lost 5 bases, and 19 bases lay in between. This CDR3 is 14 amino acids long. The CDR3 region has the DNA TGTGCCATTTCCGTTGCGGGCACGTCGGAGACCCAGTACTTC. It translates to CAISVAGTSETQYF.